This T cell receptor beta chain was sequenced in a study of cytotoxic CD8 clonotypes in ibrutinib-treated CLL. Clones were read by immunoSEQ multiplex PCR, and TCRdb kept only the in-frame ones, dropping some. This table has under 200,000 clones, roughly four fifths appearing once. This TCR derives from a human donor with chronic lymphocytic leukemia. Source: PBMCs, taken after 24 months of ibrutinib treatment.

The CDR3 sequence is CASSLEGAETQYF. CDR3 nucleotide sequence: TGCGCCAGCAGCTTAGAGGGGGCAGAGACCCAGTACTTC. V is TRBV5-1 and J is TRBJ2-5; 7 nucleotides line up with TRBD1. This CDR3 has 13 residues. Germline V lookup: CDR1 SGHRS, CDR2 YFSETQ. With V trimmed by 2 bases and J by 4 bases, 2 bases remained unmatched.